The next 23 T cell receptor beta chains were all read from a single sample in a study of T cells in pancreatic ductal adenocarcinoma. Profiled with immunoSEQ multiplex PCR; TCRdb holds only in-frame clones, not every one. Of tens of thousands of clones listed, about 92% are singletons. Surgery without prior neoadjuvant therapy was the treatment of the selected pancreatic ductal adenocarcinoma patients. The source material was PBMCs. Receptors were obtained from a human donor with pancreatic ductal adenocarcinoma.

This chain uses TRBV4-1 with TRBJ2-2; D is uncertain. Germline loops: CDR1 MGHRA, CDR2 YSYEKL. The CDR3 runs 15 residues. Trimming took 0 bases from V and 3 from J, leaving 8 bases between them. The CDR3: CASSQEKLYTGELFF. The CDR3 nucleotides are TGCGCCAGCAGCCAAGAGAAGCTTTACACCGGGGAGCTGTTTTTT.

The genes are TRBV13 and TRBJ2-5, with D possibly matching TRBD2 (5 bases). From germline, CDR1 is PRHDT and CDR2 FYEKMQ (reference sequence). Trimming pared 7 bases from V and 5 bases from J, leaving 23 bases between. There are 16 residues in the CDR3. The CDR3 protein is CASTAWVGGLSETQYF. CDR3 nucleotides: TGTGCCAGCACCGCCTGGGTAGGAGGTTTAAGTGAGACCCAGTACTTC.

The V gene is TRBV7-2, the J gene TRBJ2-5, with D possibly TRBD2 on 5 matching bases. Trimming took off 1 base at V and 0 bases at J, with 12 bases between the two ends. Per the germline V gene, CDR1 is SGHTA and CDR2 is FQGNSA. The CDR3 loop spans 16 amino acids. The CDR3 coding sequence is TGTGCCAGCAGCTTAGGGGTCCAGCGGAACCAAGAGACCCAGTACTTC. Its translation: CASSLGVQRNQETQYF.

The V gene is TRBV9, the J gene TRBJ2-3; 9 positions match TRBD2. Unmatched junction bases numbered 0, after V lost 1 base and J lost 0 bases. Per the germline V gene, CDR1 is SGDLS and CDR2 is YYNGEE. The CDR3 covers 15 residues. Here the CDR3 reads CASSVLAGSTDTQYF. The DNA of the CDR3 is TGTGCCAGCAGCGTACTAGCGGGAAGCACAGATACGCAGTATTTT.

The chain links TRBV19 to TRBJ1-1; maybe TRBD1 (5 bases). The germline gives CDR1 LNHDA, CDR2 SQIVND (reference sequence). The length of the CDR3 is 12 residues. The ends were cut back, 8 bases at V and 0 bases at J, with 7 bases in the middle. The CDR3 here is CASRGLNTEAFF. CDR3 nucleotides: TGTGCCAGTCGGGGACTGAACACTGAAGCTTTCTTT.

This chain joins TRBV19 and TRBJ2-1; tentatively, D is TRBD1 (5 bases). The CDR3 has 15 amino acids. CDR1 and CDR2 (germline): LNHDA, SQIVND (reference sequence). V lost 3 bases and J lost 3, with 12 bases in between. CDR3 amino acids: CASSIARDFYNEQFF. As DNA, the CDR3 is TGTGCCAGTAGTATTGCCAGGGATTTCTACAATGAGCAGTTCTTC.

V is TRBV7-9 and J is TRBJ2-2; TRBD2 agrees at 8 bases. The CDR3 sequence is 15 residues long. Trimming took 3 bases from V and 1 from J; bases not matched to a gene: 1. Looked up from germline, CDR1 is SEHNR and CDR2 is FQNEAQ (reference sequence). The DNA of the CDR3 is TGTGCCAGCAGCTTGGCGGGAGGGAACACCGGGGAGCTGTTTTTT. This gives the protein CASSLAGGNTGELFF.

CDR3 DNA sequence: TGTGCCAGCAGCGTAGAGGACCTAGGCACAGATACGCAGTATTTT. Amino acid sequence: CASSVEDLGTDTQYF. The V gene is TRBV9, the J gene TRBJ2-3; unclear D gene. V lost 0 bases, J lost 1 base, and 9 bases lay in between. Germline V gene sequence: CDR1 SGDLS, CDR2 YYNGEE. This CDR3 has 15 residues.

This chain links TRBV6-4 with TRBJ2-3; D is perhaps TRBD1 (5 bases). Germline values: CDR1 MRHNA, CDR2 SNTAGT. Trimming stripped 2 bases from V and 6 bases from J, with 12 bases between. This CDR3 is built from 14 residues. The CDR3 DNA sequence: TGTGCCAGCAGTGACAGGGGTCTATGGGATACGCAGTATTTT. Its translation: CASSDRGLWDTQYF.

The V gene is TRBV28, the J gene TRBJ1-2, with D perhaps matching TRBD1 (5 bases). This CDR3 region has 15 residues. V lost 4 bases, J lost 4 bases, and 16 bases lay in between. The V gene's germline CDR1 is MDHEN and CDR2 SYDVKM. The CDR3 is CASSSGGAGRYGYTF. CDR3 bases: TGTGCCAGCAGTTCAGGAGGGGCAGGGCGCTATGGCTACACCTTC.

The chain joins TRBV6-6 to TRBJ2-3; TRBD2 aligns across 7 bases. V gave up 6 bases and J gave up 2 bases; unmatched junction bases: 5. CDR3 length: 14 residues. From germline, CDR1 is MNHNY and CDR2 SVGAGI (reference sequence). CDR3 protein: CASRLARNTDTQYF. CDR3 DNA sequence: TGTGCCAGCAGACTAGCGAGAAACACAGATACGCAGTATTTT.

This chain joins TRBV5-8 and TRBJ1-2, with 10 bases identical to TRBD1. V shed 2 bases and J 7 bases; nucleotides not matched to a gene: 20. Germline V gene data show CDR1 as SGHTS and CDR2 as YDEGEE. The CDR3 is 19 residues long. In DNA form, the CDR3 reads TGTGCCAGCAGCTTCAAGGGGGACCGGGACAGGGGAAGAGGACGTGGCTACACCTTC. Translated, it gives CASSFKGDRDRGRGRGYTF.

This chain links TRBV7-2 with TRBJ1-2; D is undetermined. This CDR3 is built from 14 residues. Germline-derived CDR1 and CDR2 are SGHTA and FQGNSA. The V and J ends lost 5 bases and 6 bases respectively, with 16 bases between them. CDR3 in DNA: TGTGCCAGCAGCCCGGCGGCGGGATCTCATGGCTACACCTTC. Amino acid sequence: CASSPAAGSHGYTF.

This chain joins TRBV14 and TRBJ2-2, with D perhaps matching TRBD1 or TRBD2 (5 bases each). Trimming stripped 2 bases from V and 2 bases from J, with 15 bases between. The length of the CDR3 is 17 residues. Per germline, CDR1 SGHDN and CDR2 FVKESK. In nucleotides, the CDR3 is TGTGCCAGCAGCCAAAACAAGGGGACGAGAAACACCGGGGAGCTGTTTTTT. This translates into CASSQNKGTRNTGELFF. Full variable domain (rest looked up from reference TRBV14 and TRBJ2-2): EAGVTQFPSHSVIEKGQTVTLRCDPISGHDNLYWYRRVMGKEIKFLLHFVKESKQDESGMPNNRFLAERTGGTYSTLKVQPAELEDSGVYFCASSQNKGTRNTGELFFGEGSRLTVL.

The chain links TRBV7-4 to TRBJ1-5; 10 bases align to TRBD1. J lost 4 bases, V lost 5 bases, and 5 bases had no gene match. In germline, CDR1 is SGHVT, CDR2 SQSDAQ. This CDR3 is built from 15 residues. CDR3 loop: CASSPRQGANQPQHF. The CDR3 region has the DNA TGTGCCAGCAGCCCGAGACAGGGGGCAAATCAGCCCCAGCATTTT.

V and J are TRBV14 and TRBJ2-7, with D perhaps assigned TRBD1 or TRBD2 (5 bases each). V lost 6 bases, J lost 7 bases, and 19 bases lay in between. The CDR3 has 14 amino acids. CDR1 and CDR2 (germline): SGHDN, FVKESK. DNA of the CDR3: TGTGCCAGCAGGCCCCGGGACCCAAATGAAGAGCAGTACTTC. It yields the protein CASRPRDPNEEQYF.

The chain links TRBV7-2 to TRBJ2-7; 7 nucleotides match TRBD1. The V segment lost 6 bases and the J segment 3 bases; nucleotides outside the gene matches: 5. The germline CDR1 and CDR2 sequences are SGHTA and FQGNSA. This CDR3 comprises 13 residues. The CDR3 DNA follows: TGTGCCAGCAGAAGGGGGCTAAACTACGAGCAGTACTTC. Its protein is CASRRGLNYEQYF.

The J gene is TRBJ1-2, the V gene TRBV27; no clear D gene. Germline values: CDR1 MNHEY, CDR2 SMNVEV (reference sequence). With 3 bases removed from V and 1 base from J, the gap between germline ends came to 12 bases. There are 15 residues in the CDR3. The CDR3 DNA follows: TGTGCCAGCAGTTTCTCTTTTGGGGTTAACTATGGCTACACCTTC. This gives the protein CASSFSFGVNYGYTF.

The rearrangement joins TRBV28 to TRBJ1-4; D unresolved. Trimming took off 2 bases at V and 10 bases at J, with 11 bases between the two ends. CDR1 is MDHEN, CDR2 SYDVKM, per germline. The CDR3 is 13 residues long. CDR3: CASSLLGSAKLFF. The CDR3, as DNA: TGTGCCAGCAGTTTACTGGGGTCCGCAAAACTGTTTTTT.

The rearrangement links TRBV11-2 to TRBJ2-7; 7 positions agree with TRBD1. This CDR3 spans 15 amino acids. The J segment lost 4 bases and the V segment lost 5 bases, leaving 11 bases of the junction unmatched. Per the germline V gene, CDR1 is SGHAT and CDR2 is FQNNGV. The CDR3 DNA reads TGTGCCAGCAGCAATACAGGGGCCTCTTGGTACGAGCAGTACTTC. Its translation: CASSNTGASWYEQYF.

The J gene is TRBJ2-2, the V gene TRBV6-1; 7 bases align to TRBD1. The germline gives CDR1 MNHNS, CDR2 SASEGT. Losses at the gene ends were 5 bases for V and 1 base for J; bases not matched to a gene: 4. This CDR3 comprises 15 residues. The CDR3 region has the DNA TGTGCCAGCAGTTGGGACAGAAAGAACACCGGGGAGCTGTTTTTT. Residues: CASSWDRKNTGELFF.

The chain has TRBV6-5 and TRBJ2-3; weak D call: TRBD1 (6 bases). Germline loops: CDR1 MNHEY, CDR2 SVGAGI. The germline V and J ends were trimmed by 4 bases and 4 bases, with 18 bases remaining between them. The CDR3 is 16 amino acids. The CDR3: CASSSIDRPRSDTQYF. In DNA form, the CDR3 reads TGTGCCAGCAGTTCCATAGACAGGCCCAGGTCAGATACGCAGTATTTT.

The rearrangement links TRBV6-5 to TRBJ2-7; 8 nucleotides agree with TRBD2. Germline CDR1 MNHEY, CDR2 SVGAGI. V was clipped by 2 bases and J by 2 bases; unmatched bases: 2. The CDR3 spans 14 residues. The CDR3 spells CASSYREGPYEQYF. In DNA, the CDR3 is TGTGCCAGCAGTTACCGGGAGGGCCCCTACGAGCAGTACTTC.